This T cell receptor beta chain was obtained from a study of T cell responses to AZD1222 COVID-19 vaccine. The germline V gene encodes CDR1 MGHRA and CDR2 YSYEKL. The CDR3 loop spans 17 amino acids. Losses at the gene ends were 2 bases for V and 2 bases for J; bases not matched to a gene: 11. TCRdb keeps only in-frame clones here, not all; method: immunoSEQ multiplex PCR. The sample includes roughly 130,000 clones, around 90% seen only once; the top ten take under 1.5%. Worth noting for this clone: Its antigen is as yet unknown.

General study findings and limits: Variant regions that are unmutated are reportedly the target of nearly half of spike-specific TCRs. Mostly white British, mostly female donors; authors suggested clonal diversity may be underestimated.

The chain employs TRBV4-1 and TRBJ2-5; 7 bases line up with TRBD1. Sample: peripheral blood, taken on day 0 of AZD1222 vaccination. This clonotype was obtained from an adult in good health. Here the CDR3 reads CASSQPPGQAVQETQYF. In DNA form, the CDR3 reads TGCGCCAGCAGCCAACCTCCAGGACAGGCCGTTCAAGAGACCCAGTACTTC.